This is a list of T cell receptor beta chains from one sample in a study of immune heterogeneity within non-small cell lung tumors. TCRdb independently ran MiXCR on the multiplex PCR reads; one entry per CDR3 protein. The repertoire includes over 12,000 distinct CDR3 sequences, under 30% of them detected once, and 5.2% sits in the top ten. Sequencing was carried out using lung tumor tissue. Source of these receptors: a man between 40 and 49 years old with non-small cell lung cancer. Each CDR3 is given with its conserved first and last residue. A D gene is named only where the DNA matches it firmly. Expanded clones are given a class, and other clones once, few, many or no size at all.

>TRBV30|.|.|TRBJ1-1
TGTGCCTGGAGTGTAGGGTGGCAGAACACTGAAGCTTTCTTT
CAWSVGWQNTEAFF
>TRBV4-3|TRBD2|many|TRBJ2-1
TGCGCCAGCAGCCAAGTACACCGAATAGCGGGAGCCTACAATGAGCAGTTCTTC
CASSQVHRIAGAYNEQFF
>TRBV20-1|.|many|TRBJ1-1
TGCAGTGCTAGGAGGGGAGGGGAATCTGCTGAAGCTTTCTTT
CSARRGGESAEAFF
>TRBV7-8|.|medium-sized|TRBJ2-5
TGTGCCAGCAGCCCCCGGGGGCTACGAGAGACCCAGTACTTC
CASSPRGLRETQYF
>TRBV13|.|medium-sized|TRBJ1-2
TGTGCCAGCAGCCGTAGACGGGCAGGAGGTTCGACGGAGGGCTACACCTTC
CASSRRRAGGSTEGYTF
>TRBV11-3|TRBD1|medium-sized|TRBJ2-7
TGTGCCAGCAGCCCTCGACAGGGATCGACCGAGCAGTACTTC
CASSPRQGSTEQYF
>TRBV20-1|TRBD2|.|TRBJ2-1
TGCAGTGCTAGGTGGGGGACTAGCGGTTCGGATGAGCAGTTCTTC
CSARWGTSGSDEQFF
>TRBV11-3|.|.|TRBJ2-7
TGTGCCAGCAGCTCTAGGAGCGAGCAGTACTTC
CASSSRSEQYF
>TRBV6-2/TRBV6-3|.|many|TRBJ1-5
TGTGCCAGCAGTTACTATGGTCGAGGGGATTCTCAGCCCCAGCATTTT
CASSYYGRGDSQPQHF
>TRBV6-2/TRBV6-3|.|many|TRBJ1-2
TGTGCCAGCAGTCGCCCAACTAATTATGGCTACACCTTC
CASSRPTNYGYTF
>TRBV19|.|.|TRBJ2-2
TGTGCCAATAGTTTGGGACATGGTCCCGGGGAGCTGTTCTTT
CANSLGHGPGELFF
>TRBV7-2|.|.|TRBJ2-1
TGTACCAGCAGCTTAGGGGGGGTCGGTGGCAATGAGCAGTTCTTC
CTSSLGGVGGNEQFF
>TRBV11-3|.|many|TRBJ2-7
TGTGCCAGCAGCTTGGGCGAGCTATCTTACGAGCAGTACTTC
CASSLGELSYEQYF
>TRBV10-3|TRBD1|.|TRBJ2-1
TGTGCCATCAGAGGACAGGGTAACCCCTACAATGAGCAGTTCTTC
CAIRGQGNPYNEQFF
>TRBV19|.|medium-sized|TRBJ1-3
TGTGCCAGTAGTATACCGACAGATTCCTCTGGAAACACCATATATTTT
CASSIPTDSSGNTIYF
>TRBV7-9|.|.|TRBJ1-1
TGTGCCAGCAGCTTAGGGTATGGGGCAGGCATGAACACTGAAGCTTTCTTT
CASSLGYGAGMNTEAFF
>TRBV2|TRBD2|.|TRBJ2-5
TGTTCCAGCAGTGAATCGGGACTAGCCGCCGACCAAGAGACCCAGTACTTC
CSSSESGLAADQETQYF
>TRBV7-3|.|many|TRBJ2-1
TGTGCCAGCAGCGAACGCCACTACAATGAGCAGTTCTTC
CASSERHYNEQFF
>TRBV3-1|.|many|TRBJ2-3
TGTGCCAGCAGCCACCCTGGCGCGCCCACAGATACGCAGTATTTT
CASSHPGAPTDTQYF
>TRBV7-8|.|.|TRBJ2-5
TGTGCCAGCAGCTCGCGGGAGACCCAGTACTTC
CASSSRETQYF
>TRBV29-1|.|many|TRBJ1-6
TGCAGCGTTGCTGGTGATTGGGGATCACCCCTCCACTTT
CSVAGDWGSPLHF
>TRBV7-9|TRBD2|.|TRBJ2-1
TGTGCCAGCAGCCAATCCAACCCGGGACTAGCGGGAGGGCCGATCGATGAGCAGTTCTTC
CASSQSNPGLAGGPIDEQFF
>TRBV10-3|.|few|TRBJ2-5
TGTGCCATCAGTGGGGACTACCAAGAGACCCAGTACTTC
CAISGDYQETQYF
>TRBV5-1|TRBD2|many|TRBJ2-5
TGCGCCAGCAGCCCGAGGGGAGGGGCCCAGACCCAGTACTTC
CASSPRGGAQTQYF
>TRBV6-1|.|.|TRBJ2-4
TGTGCCAGCACCAACGAGGTGGACATTCAGTACTTC
CASTNEVDIQYF
>TRBV3-2|.|few|TRBJ1-5
TGTGCCAGCAGCCAAGTTAAAACCGGGACAGCGACCTCAACATATAGCAATCAGCCCCAGCATTTT
CASSQVKTGTATSTYSNQPQHF
>TRBV7-6|TRBD2|many|TRBJ2-3
TGTGCCAGCAGCCTTAGCGGGAGAACGACAGATACGCAGTATTTT
CASSLSGRTTDTQYF
>TRBV3-1|.|.|TRBJ1-1
TGTGCCAGCAGCCACCGGGACACTGATGAAGCTTTCTTT
CASSHRDTDEAFF
>TRBV12-3/TRBV12-4|TRBD2|medium-sized|TRBJ2-1
TGTGCCAGCAGCTTGACTAGCGGGACCTACAATGAGCAGTTCTTC
CASSLTSGTYNEQFF
>TRBV24-1|TRBD1|many|TRBJ1-3
TGTGCCACCAGTGATTCAAGAGGGGGCCAAGCTGGAAACACCATATATTTT
CATSDSRGGQAGNTIYF
>TRBV10-3|.|.|TRBJ2-3
TGTGCCATCAGTAAAGAGAGAGGCCGGGCAGATACGCAGTATTTT
CAISKERGRADTQYF
>TRBV7-9|TRBD1|once|TRBJ2-5
TGTGCCAGCAGCGCCTGGGACAGGGACCAAGAGACCCAGCACTTC
CASSAWDRDQETQHF
>TRBV14|.|many|TRBJ1-3
TGTGCCAGCAGCCAAACAACAGGGTGGTCCAACACCATATATTTT
CASSQTTGWSNTIYF
>TRBV28|.|.|TRBJ1-3
TGTGCCAGCAGGACAGCAGGGATAGGTCTCAACACCATATATTTT
CASRTAGIGLNTIYF
>TRBV20-1|TRBD1|.|TRBJ2-1
TGCAGTGGGACAGGGCCTTCTAGTGAGTTCTTC
CSGTGPSSEFF
>TRBV7-2|.|few|TRBJ2-1
TGTGCCAGCAGCCGGACAGCCTACAATGAGCAGTTCTTC
CASSRTAYNEQFF
>TRBV12-3/TRBV12-4|.|medium-sized|TRBJ1-5
TGTGCCAGCAGCTGGACGGGCCGCAATCAGCCCCAGCATTTT
CASSWTGRNQPQHF
>TRBV10-2|TRBD1|many|TRBJ2-7
TGCGCCAGCCGACAACCCAGGGACAGTTCCCTGTTACACTTC
CASRQPRDSSLLHF
>TRBV20-1|TRBD1|many|TRBJ2-3
TGCAGTGCTCCCGACAGGGCCTATACGCAGTATTTT
CSAPDRAYTQYF
>TRBV6-1|.|medium-sized|TRBJ1-6
TGTGCCAGCGGCGGGGACTATAATTCACCCCTCCACTTT
CASGGDYNSPLHF
>TRBV12-3/TRBV12-4|.|many|TRBJ2-1
TGTGCCAGCAGTCTAGGACGGTGGGACAATGAGCAGTTCTTC
CASSLGRWDNEQFF
>TRBV10-1|.|medium-sized|TRBJ2-2
TGCGCCAGCTGGCCATCCCTCACCGGGGAGCTGTTTTTT
CASWPSLTGELFF
>TRBV7-2|.|few|TRBJ2-4
TGTGCCAGCAGCTTAGGAAGGGTCGCCAAAAACATTCAGTACTTC
CASSLGRVAKNIQYF
>TRBV10-3|TRBD1|medium-sized|TRBJ1-2
TGTGCCATCAGTGAGTCGACAGGGACTCTCTATGGCTACACCTTC
CAISESTGTLYGYTF
>TRBV5-1|TRBD1|.|TRBJ2-2
TGCGCCAGCAGCACCATGACAGGGATTGGGGGGGAGCTGTTTTTT
CASSTMTGIGGELFF
>TRBV7-9|.|few|TRBJ2-2
TGTGCCAGCAGCTCCACGGGGAGGCTTGGGGGCCGAGACACCGGGGAGCTGTTTTTT
CASSSTGRLGGRDTGELFF
>TRBV20-1|TRBD2|.|TRBJ2-1
TGCAGTGCTGGGCTTCGGCTAGCGGGAGCAGGGAAGTTCTTC
CSAGLRLAGAGKFF
>TRBV7-9|.|few|TRBJ2-2
TGTGCCAGCAGCTTAAGCGGCGGGACGAACACCGGGGAGCTGTTTTTT
CASSLSGGTNTGELFF
>TRBV6-2/TRBV6-3|.|many|TRBJ2-1
TGTGCCAGCAGTCCCGGGGGCGTCAGTAATGAGCAGTTCTTC
CASSPGGVSNEQFF
>TRBV7-3|TRBD1|.|TRBJ1-1
TGTGCCAGCAGCCCAGGGGGGAACACTGAAGCTTTCTTT
CASSPGGNTEAFF
>TRBV28|TRBD1|many|TRBJ1-5
TGTGCCAGCAGTGAAACAGGGGGGGGGAATCAGCCCCAGCATTTT
CASSETGGGNQPQHF
>TRBV9|.|many|TRBJ1-6
TGTGCCAGCAGCGTCACACAGAGCTCCTATAATTCACCCCTCCACTTT
CASSVTQSSYNSPLHF
>TRBV6-1|TRBD2|many|TRBJ2-3
TGTGCCAGCAGGGCTGCGGGAGTTACAGATACGCAGTATTTT
CASRAAGVTDTQYF
>TRBV4-1|.|many|TRBJ2-7
TGCGCCAGCAGCCAAGCAGGGGTCTCCTACGAGCAGTACTTC
CASSQAGVSYEQYF
>TRBV29-1|.|.|TRBJ2-1
TGCAGCGGCCTAAATACCTACAATGAGCAGTTCTTC
CSGLNTYNEQFF
>TRBV29-1|TRBD1|many|TRBJ2-5
TGCAGCGTTGACCCGACAGGGGCGGGGGAGACCCAGTACTTC
CSVDPTGAGETQYF
>TRBV19|TRBD2|many|TRBJ2-1
TGTGCCAGTAGTATAATGGCGGGAGATGAGCAGTTCTTC
CASSIMAGDEQFF
>TRBV4-3|.|many|TRBJ1-2
TGCGCCAGCAGCCCTCGTCGGGGGGGCTCGTATGGCTACACCTTC
CASSPRRGGSYGYTF
>TRBV27|.|many|TRBJ1-6
TGTGCCAGCAGTTTGAGGGCAGGCTACCCCCTATCCGATAATTCACCCCTCCACTTT
CASSLRAGYPLSDNSPLHF